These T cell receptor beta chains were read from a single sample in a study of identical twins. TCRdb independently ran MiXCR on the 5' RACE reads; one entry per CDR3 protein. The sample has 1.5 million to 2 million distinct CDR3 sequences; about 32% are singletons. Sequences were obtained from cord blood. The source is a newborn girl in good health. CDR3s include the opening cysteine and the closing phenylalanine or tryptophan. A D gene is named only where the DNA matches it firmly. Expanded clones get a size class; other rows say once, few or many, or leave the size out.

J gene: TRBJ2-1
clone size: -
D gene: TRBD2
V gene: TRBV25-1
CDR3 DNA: TGTGCCAGCAGTGCCCGTAAGCGGGGAGGGCTTTTGTACAATGAGCAGTTCTTC
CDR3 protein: CASSARKRGGLLYNEQFF

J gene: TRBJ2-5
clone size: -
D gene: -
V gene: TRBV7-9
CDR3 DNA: TGTGCCAGCAGCTCTTTTCAGGGGCAAGAGACCCAGTACTTC
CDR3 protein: CASSSFQGQETQYF

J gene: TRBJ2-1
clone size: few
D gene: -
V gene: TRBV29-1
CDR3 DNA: TGCAGCGTCTGTGGGGGGGCTAGTTACAATGAGCAGTTCTTC
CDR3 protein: CSVCGGASYNEQFF

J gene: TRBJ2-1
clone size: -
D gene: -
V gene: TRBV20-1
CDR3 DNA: TGCAGTGCTGACGGTCATCGAGAGCAGGTCTTC
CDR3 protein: CSADGHREQVF

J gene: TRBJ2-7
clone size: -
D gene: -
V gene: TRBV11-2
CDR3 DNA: TGTGCCAGCAAGAGGGACGATTCTTACGAGCAGTACTTC
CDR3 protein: CASKRDDSYEQYF

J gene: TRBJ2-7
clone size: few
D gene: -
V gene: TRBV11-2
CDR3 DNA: TGTGCCAGCAGGGGGGCCATGGGTTCCGAGCAGTACTTC
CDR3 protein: CASRGAMGSEQYF

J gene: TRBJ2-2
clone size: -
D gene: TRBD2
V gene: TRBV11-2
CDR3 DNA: TGTGCCAGCAGCCCTCGACTAGCGGGGGCCGGGGAGCTGTTTTTT
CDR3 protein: CASSPRLAGAGELFF

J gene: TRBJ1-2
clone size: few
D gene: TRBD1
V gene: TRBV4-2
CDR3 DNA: TGTGCCAGCAGCCAAGATCCGGGACAGGCTAACTATGGCTACACCTTC
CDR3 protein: CASSQDPGQANYGYTF

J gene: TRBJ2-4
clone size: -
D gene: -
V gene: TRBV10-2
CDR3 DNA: TGCGCCAGCAGAGGCAGGTACTACTCCTACGTGCAGTACTTC
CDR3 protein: CASRGRYYSYVQYF

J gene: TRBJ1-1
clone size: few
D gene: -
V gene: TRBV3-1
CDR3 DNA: TGTGCCAGCAGCCCAGGGTCCACCTTCACTGAAGCTTTCTTT
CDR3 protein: CASSPGSTFTEAFF

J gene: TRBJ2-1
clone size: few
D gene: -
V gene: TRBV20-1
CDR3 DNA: TGCAGTGCTAGTTGGGCCGGGAGCTCCTACAATGAGCAGTTCTTC
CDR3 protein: CSASWAGSSYNEQFF

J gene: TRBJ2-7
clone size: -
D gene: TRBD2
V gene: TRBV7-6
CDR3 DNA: TGTGCCAGCAGCTCCGGGACTAGCGGGGTTCCCTACGAGCAGTACTTC
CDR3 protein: CASSSGTSGVPYEQYF

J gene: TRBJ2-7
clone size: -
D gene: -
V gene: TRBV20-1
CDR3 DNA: TGCAGTGCTTTTCCTTCAGGGAGGGAGCAGTACTTC
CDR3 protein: CSAFPSGREQYF

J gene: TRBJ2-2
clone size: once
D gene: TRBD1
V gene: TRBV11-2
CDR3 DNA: TGTGCCAGCAACAACCTAAGGACAGGGGGGACCGGGGAGCTGTTTTTT
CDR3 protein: CASNNLRTGGTGELFF

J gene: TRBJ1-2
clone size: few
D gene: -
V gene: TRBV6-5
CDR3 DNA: TGTGCCAGCAGTCCCGGACCCTCCTTCTATGGCTACACCTTC
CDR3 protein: CASSPGPSFYGYTF

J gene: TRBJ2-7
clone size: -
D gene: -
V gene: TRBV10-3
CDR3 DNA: TGTGCCATCAGTGAGTCTGGTGTAGGCGGGGCGAGGGAGCAGTACTTC
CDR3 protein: CAISESGVGGAREQYF

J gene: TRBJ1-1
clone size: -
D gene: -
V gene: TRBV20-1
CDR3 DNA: TGCAGTGCTAGTAGGGGGGCGATTACTGAAGCTTTCTTT
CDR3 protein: CSASRGAITEAFF

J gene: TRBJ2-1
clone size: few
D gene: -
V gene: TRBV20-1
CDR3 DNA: TGCAGTGCTAGAGCCAAGTGGGGCAATGAGCAGTTCTTC
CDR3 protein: CSARAKWGNEQFF

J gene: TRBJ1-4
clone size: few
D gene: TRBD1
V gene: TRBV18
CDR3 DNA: TGTGCCAGCTCACCGGGACAGGGGCAAGAAAAACTGTTTTTT
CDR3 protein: CASSPGQGQEKLFF

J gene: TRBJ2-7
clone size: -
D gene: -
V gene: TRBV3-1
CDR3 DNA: TGTGCCAGCAGCCAAGATCCAGGAGGGGTCTACGAGCAGTACTTC
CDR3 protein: CASSQDPGGVYEQYF

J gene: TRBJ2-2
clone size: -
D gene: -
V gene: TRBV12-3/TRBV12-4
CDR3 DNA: TGTGCCAGCAGGGGGGTCAACACCGGGGAGCTGTTTTTT
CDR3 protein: CASRGVNTGELFF

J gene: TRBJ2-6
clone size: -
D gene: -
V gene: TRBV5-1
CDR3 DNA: TGCGCCAGCGCCCCCCGGCCCTCTGGGGCCAACGTCCTGACTTTC
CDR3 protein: CASAPRPSGANVLTF

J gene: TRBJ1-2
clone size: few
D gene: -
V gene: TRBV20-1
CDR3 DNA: TGCAGTGCTATCTACAGGGCGGGCTATGGCTACACCTTC
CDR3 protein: CSAIYRAGYGYTF

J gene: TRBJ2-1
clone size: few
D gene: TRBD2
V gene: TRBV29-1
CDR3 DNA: TGCAGCGTTGGGACTAGTGGGGGGTACAATGAGCAGTTCTTC
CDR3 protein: CSVGTSGGYNEQFF

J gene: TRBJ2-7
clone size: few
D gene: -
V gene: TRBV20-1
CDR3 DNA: TGCAGTGCTAGCGGCAGGGGTAGCTCCTACGAGCAGTACTTC
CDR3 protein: CSASGRGSSYEQYF

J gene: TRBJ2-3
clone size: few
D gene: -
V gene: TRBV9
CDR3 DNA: TGTGCCAGCAGCGTAGGCCAGCGGGCGGATACGCAGTATTTT
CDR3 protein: CASSVGQRADTQYF

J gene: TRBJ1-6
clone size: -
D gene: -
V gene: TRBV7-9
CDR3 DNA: TGTGCCAGCAGCTTGAAGGGGCAGGTTGTCAATTCACCCCTCCACTTT
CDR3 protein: CASSLKGQVVNSPLHF

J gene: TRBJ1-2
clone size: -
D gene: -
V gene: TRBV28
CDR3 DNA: TGTGCCAGCAGTTTACGCGGAATCTTGTTGATCGGCTACACCTTC
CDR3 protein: CASSLRGILLIGYTF

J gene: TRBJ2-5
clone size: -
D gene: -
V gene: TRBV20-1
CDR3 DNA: TGCAGTGCTACCGACCCGAGAGAGACCCAGTACTTC
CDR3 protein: CSATDPRETQYF

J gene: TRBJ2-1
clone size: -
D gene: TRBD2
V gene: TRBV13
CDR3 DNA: TGTGCCAGCAGCTTAGCACTCCTAGCGGGACACTACAATGAGCAGTTCTTC
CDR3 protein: CASSLALLAGHYNEQFF

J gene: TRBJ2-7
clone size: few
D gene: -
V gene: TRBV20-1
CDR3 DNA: TGCAGTGCTAGAGCTCCAGCAACCTACGAGCAGTACTTC
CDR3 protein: CSARAPATYEQYF

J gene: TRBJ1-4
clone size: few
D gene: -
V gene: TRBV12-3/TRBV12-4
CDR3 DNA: TGTGCCAGCACCTATGGAGGTGGGGATGAAAAACTGTTTTTT
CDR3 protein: CASTYGGGDEKLFF

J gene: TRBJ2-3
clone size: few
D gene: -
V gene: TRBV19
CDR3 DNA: TGTGCCAGTAGTACCCCATACACAGATACGCAGTATTTT
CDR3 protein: CASSTPYTDTQYF

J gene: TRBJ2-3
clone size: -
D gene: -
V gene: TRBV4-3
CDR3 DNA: TGCGCCAGCAGCCAAATCTCCGACCTCCGCACAGATACGCAGTATTTT
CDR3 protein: CASSQISDLRTDTQYF

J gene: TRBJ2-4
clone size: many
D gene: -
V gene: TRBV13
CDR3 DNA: TGTGCCAGCCAGGAACGGCGAGTGGGCATTCAGTACTTC
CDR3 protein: CASQERRVGIQYF

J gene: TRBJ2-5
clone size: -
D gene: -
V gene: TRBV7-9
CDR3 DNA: TGTGCCAGCAGCCTTCTAGACTCTATACAAGAGACCCAGTACTTC
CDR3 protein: CASSLLDSIQETQYF

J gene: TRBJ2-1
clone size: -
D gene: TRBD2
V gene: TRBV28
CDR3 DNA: TGTGCCAGCAGTTTGCCCGGGACTAGAAGGAATGAGCAGTTCTTC
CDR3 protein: CASSLPGTRRNEQFF

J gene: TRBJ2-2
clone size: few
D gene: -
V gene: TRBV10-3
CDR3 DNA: TGTGCCATCAGTGATAGGAACACCGGGGAGCTGTTTTTT
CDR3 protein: CAISDRNTGELFF

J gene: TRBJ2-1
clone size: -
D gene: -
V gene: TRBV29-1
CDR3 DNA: TGCAGCGTTGATAGAGGTCCCTTCTCCTACAATGAGCAGTTCTTC
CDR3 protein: CSVDRGPFSYNEQFF